The rows below give T cell receptor beta chains drawn from one sample of a study of blood T cell repertoires in COVID-19. Measured with immunoSEQ multiplex PCR; TCRdb has only the in-frame clones, and not every one. Among more than 95,000 clones, approximately 80% were seen once, and the ten largest hold about 40%. The sample consisted of peripheral blood. The receptor source for this set is a man in his forties with active or convalescent COVID-19. Both conserved end residues are part of each CDR3. The D gene is left open where the match is weak. Size is omitted from some rows. Given values are once, few, many or a class for expanded clones.

-,TRBV25-1,-,TRBJ2-7,CASSESLANYEQYF,TGTGCCAGCAGTGAATCCCTAGCGAACTACGAGCAGTACTTC
TRBD1,TRBV30,few,TRBJ2-5,CAWSGGQTAQYF,TGTGCCTGGAGTGGGGGACAGACGGCCCAGTACTTC
TRBD1,TRBV27,once,TRBJ1-6,CASRGTGQGNSPLHF,TGTGCCAGCAGAGGGACGGGACAGGGCAATTCACCCCTCCACTTT
TRBD1,TRBV30,once,TRBJ2-7,CAWDTGTGQNEQYF,TGTGCCTGGGATACCGGGACAGGGCAGAACGAGCAGTACTTC
TRBD1,TRBV24-1,-,TRBJ2-2,CATSDLDRGDTGELFF,TGTGCCACCAGTGATTTAGACAGGGGAGACACCGGGGAGCTGTTTTTT
TRBD1,TRBV4-2,few,TRBJ1-1,CASSRLTGGTEAFF,TGTGCCAGCAGCCGTTTGACAGGGGGCACTGAAGCTTTCTTT
TRBD2,TRBV24-1,-,TRBJ2-3,CATSGEAGGLPDTQYF,TGTGCCACCAGTGGAGAAGCGGGGGGCCTCCCAGATACGCAGTATTTT
TRBD1,TRBV11-3,many,TRBJ2-7,CASSLVRGSYEQYF,TGTGCCAGCAGCTTAGTCAGGGGGTCCTACGAGCAGTACTTC
-,TRBV27,-,TRBJ2-3,CASSLLIASGPDTQYF,TGTGCCAGCAGCCTACTCATAGCGAGCGGCCCAGATACGCAGTATTTT
TRBD1,TRBV5-1,-,TRBJ1-3,CASSLQGGTSGNTIYF,TGCGCCAGCAGCTTACAGGGGGGGACCTCTGGAAACACCATATATTTT
-,TRBV12-3/TRBV12-4,-,TRBJ1-2,CASSQTVGHTF,TGTGCCAGCAGTCAGACCGTGGGGCACACCTTC
TRBD1,TRBV19,once,TRBJ1-4,CASSRRDRLNEKLFF,TGTGCCAGTAGTAGGCGGGACAGGCTGAATGAAAAACTGTTTTTT
TRBD1,TRBV5-1,-,TRBJ1-1,CASSFMTGGNTEAFF,TGCGCCAGCAGCTTTATGACAGGGGGAAACACTGAAGCTTTCTTT
TRBD1,TRBV30,-,TRBJ1-5,CAWGTASNQPQHF,TGTGCCTGGGGGACAGCTAGCAATCAGCCCCAGCATTTT
-,TRBV6-2/TRBV6-3,-,TRBJ2-1,CASSYSRAYNEQFF,TGTGCCAGCAGTTACTCGAGAGCCTACAATGAGCAGTTCTTC
-,TRBV30,-,TRBJ1-2,CAWSIQGFGGYTF,TGTGCCTGGAGTATACAGGGCTTTGGTGGCTACACCTTC
TRBD2,TRBV19,-,TRBJ2-7,CASSRTTGTISYEQYF,TGTGCCAGTAGTCGGACGACCGGGACTATCTCCTACGAGCAGTACTTC
TRBD1,TRBV10-3,-,TRBJ1-2,CAISEPFTGDYGYTF,TGTGCCATCAGTGAGCCATTTACAGGGGACTATGGCTACACCTTC
TRBD1,TRBV29-1,-,TRBJ1-2,CSEGPGQGNRYTF,TGCAGCGAAGGCCCGGGACAGGGGAACCGCTACACCTTC
-,TRBV7-2,-,TRBJ1-5,CASSSGTKSASNQPQHF,TGTGCCAGCAGCTCAGGGACAAAGTCGGCTAGCAATCAGCCCCAGCATTTT
-,TRBV5-4,-,TRBJ1-2,CASSLVEGDGYTF,TGTGCCAGCAGCTTGGTGGAGGGAGATGGCTACACCTTC
TRBD1,TRBV19,-,TRBJ1-6,CASSILGQGNSPLHF,TGTGCCAGTAGTATCCTCGGACAGGGGAATTCACCCCTCCACTTT
TRBD2,TRBV5-5,-,TRBJ2-7,CASSLESGGLGEQYF,TGTGCCAGCAGCTTGGAGAGCGGGGGGTTAGGCGAGCAGTACTTC
TRBD1,TRBV30,medium-sized,TRBJ1-6,CAWRTQGGNSPLHF,TGTGCCTGGCGAACACAGGGGGGGAATTCACCCCTCCACTTT
-,TRBV7-6,-,TRBJ1-4,CASSLVEGVLFF,TGTGCCAGCAGCTTAGTAGAGGGTGTACTGTTTTTT
TRBD2,TRBV10-3,once,TRBJ2-2,CAIGRERTGELFF,TGTGCCATCGGGAGGGAACGCACCGGGGAGCTGTTTTTT
TRBD2,TRBV27,-,TRBJ2-7,CASSLGGGRAKSYEQYF,TGTGCCAGCAGTTTAGGCGGCGGGAGGGCCAAGTCCTACGAGCAGTACTTC
TRBD2,TRBV5-4,-,TRBJ2-1,CASSFDAGGGNEQFF,TGTGCCAGCAGCTTCGATGCGGGAGGAGGTAATGAGCAGTTCTTC
TRBD1,TRBV27,-,TRBJ1-3,CASSWTGGNTIYF,TGTGCCAGCAGTTGGACAGGTGGAAACACCATATATTTT
TRBD1,TRBV6-6,-,TRBJ1-2,CASNQAGTGRNDGYTF,TGTGCCAGCAACCAAGCCGGGACAGGGAGGAATGATGGCTACACCTTC
TRBD1,TRBV15,-,TRBJ1-4,CATSGTGVNEKLFF,TGTGCCACCTCCGGGACAGGTGTAAATGAAAAACTGTTTTTT
-,TRBV19,-,TRBJ1-3,CASSLTGSGNTIYF,TGTGCCAGTAGTCTGACAGGCTCTGGAAACACCATATATTTT
-,TRBV5-1,-,TRBJ1-6,CASRTDNNSPLHF,TGCGCCAGTAGGACAGATAATAATTCACCCCTCCACTTT
-,TRBV6-6,once,TRBJ2-2,CASSSTGTTNTGELFF,TGTGCCAGCAGTTCCACCGGGACAACTAACACCGGGGAGCTGTTTTTT
-,TRBV11-2,once,TRBJ2-7,CASSLELALVYEQYF,TGTGCCAGCAGCTTAGAACTAGCCTTAGTCTACGAGCAGTACTTC
-,TRBV5-5,few,TRBJ1-1,CASSPTAGLGNTEAFF,TGTGCCAGCAGCCCAACAGCAGGGCTAGGGAACACTGAAGCTTTCTTT
TRBD2,TRBV4-2,-,TRBJ2-3,CASSPRSGGALTQYF,TGTGCCAGCAGCCCCAGGAGCGGGGGGGCCTTAACGCAGTATTTT
-,TRBV29-1,once,TRBJ1-1,CSVPGRTAGTTEAFF,TGCAGCGTTCCGGGACGTACGGCAGGGACTACTGAAGCTTTCTTT
-,TRBV30,-,TRBJ1-2,CAWNRARYGYTF,TGTGCCTGGAACAGGGCGAGATATGGCTACACCTTC
-,TRBV19,-,TRBJ2-7,CASSIGSGDYEQYF,TGTGCCAGTAGTATCGGTAGCGGAGACTACGAGCAGTACTTC
TRBD2,TRBV7-3,-,TRBJ2-1,CASSPGLAGNEQFF,TGTGCCAGCAGCCCCGGACTAGCGGGAAATGAGCAGTTCTTC
TRBD2,TRBV5-5,-,TRBJ2-7,CASGDTPGLYYEQYF,TGTGCCAGCGGCGACACACCGGGACTATACTACGAGCAGTACTTC
-,TRBV28,once,TRBJ1-2,CASSLHPPGGNGYTF,TGTGCCAGCAGTCTCCACCCGCCTGGGGGGAATGGCTACACCTTC
TRBD1,TRBV29-1,-,TRBJ1-1,CSVETGLPEAFF,TGCAGCGTGGAGACAGGGCTCCCTGAAGCTTTCTTT
-,TRBV9,-,TRBJ2-2,CASSVGQTGELFF,TGTGCCAGCAGCGTTGGGCAGACCGGGGAGCTGTTTTTT
-,TRBV5-1,-,TRBJ2-7,CASSLITGTYEQYF,TGCGCCAGCAGCTTAATTACAGGTACCTACGAGCAGTACTTC
TRBD1,TRBV19,-,TRBJ2-7,CASSAIGGQGIYEQYF,TGTGCCAGTAGTGCTATCGGGGGACAGGGTATCTACGAGCAGTACTTC
-,TRBV2,once,TRBJ1-2,CASSPDSYGYTF,TGTGCCAGCAGTCCGGACAGCTATGGCTACACCTTC
-,TRBV19,-,TRBJ1-1,CASTTGGVGEAFF,TGTGCCAGTACCACCGGAGGAGTTGGTGAAGCTTTCTTT